This note documents a single T cell receptor (beta chain) sequence. This receptor's antigen is unknown. No much larger clonotype is one base removed from it; base qualities were not supplied. The trial excluded patients who had a history of autoimmune disease or who were on systemic immunosuppression. Peripheral blood for TCR sequencing was collected from all dose cohorts at baseline, on cycle 4 day 1, and on cycle 7 day 1. The samples were drawn from a first-in-human, open-label, multicenter phase I dose-escalation trial of ivuxolimab. Adults with locally advanced or metastatic melanoma, renal cell, hepatocellular, or head and neck squamous cell carcinoma were enrolled in the trial. Before TCR sequencing, CD4+ and CD8+ T cells were separately sorted from peripheral blood. The CDR3 runs 15 amino acids, cysteine and phenylalanine included. The sequence is cut down to CDR3 DNA, 45 bases in frame from base 1. CDR1 and CDR2 (MGHDK, SYGVNS) derive from the germline V gene. V is cut back by 3 bases and J by 5 bases, with 4 bases in the junction unmatched.

Genomic DNA was extracted from sorted cells for sequencing of the TCRbeta CDR3 region. The immunoSEQ Assay was used for sequencing of TCRbeta CDR3 regions. TCRdb mirrors the immuneACCESS table, restricted to in-frame sequences. Some clones are absent from its copies; in checked studies, under half trace to an unresolved V gene, and the reason for the others is unknown. This sample lists approximately 47,000 clones; 70% to 90% were detected once. The ten largest clones add up to about 1.9% of the sample. This entry comes from a study of OX40 agonist ivuxolimab in advanced cancers. Describing the broader study: The costimulatory receptor OX40 (CD134) was targeted by ivuxolimab, a fully human IgG2 agonistic monoclonal antibody. Intravenous ivuxolimab was administered to patients every 2 weeks at six dose levels: 0.01, 0.1, 0.3, 1.5, 3 and 10 mg/kg. Of the approximately 53 patients in dose escalation, about 20 had hepatocellular carcinoma, around 15 had melanoma, 9 had renal cell carcinoma and 9 had head and neck cancer. In the dose-escalation cohort, around four fifths of patients were male, and the mean age was 60 years with a range of about 20 to 79. Patients were allowed to have had prior anti-PD-1, anti-PD-L1 or anti-CTLA-4 therapy, and 40% of the dose-escalation patients had been treated with checkpoint inhibitors. Partial responses occurred in three dose-escalation patients: two with cutaneous melanoma and one with hepatocellular carcinoma. Peripheral TCRbeta sequencing aimed to test whether ivuxolimab altered TCR sequence diversity and caused clonal T-cell expansion. The paper covers the monotherapy dose-escalation part of the phase I ivuxolimab trial, which included N of about 50 patients. What the authors observed across the whole study: At doses of 0.1 to 3.0 mg/kg, clonal expansion of both CD4+ and CD8+ blood T cells was observed from baseline to week 6. Low levels of normalized T-cell clonal expansion were also seen in some patients who did not respond. After ivuxolimab, CD8+ T cells had more expanded clones than CD4+ T cells on average. In the 0.1-3.0 mg/kg groups, partial responders were among the patients with the lowest normalized peripheral clonal expansion, particularly in CD8+ T cells. Antigen specificity was not determined for the clonally expanded peripheral T cells.

This TCR derives from an adult with an advanced solid tumor such as melanoma, head and neck, liver or kidney cancer. The V and J genes are TRBV25-1 and TRBJ2-5; 12 bases in between match TRBD2. The source material was CD4+ or CD8+ T cells sorted from blood, sampled in a trial of the OX40 agonist ivuxolimab. In nucleotides, the sequence is TGTGCCAGCAGTGACCCCGGGACTAGCGGGGAGACCCAGTACTTC. Its translation reads: CASSDPGTSGETQYF.